This passage covers 8 T cell receptor beta chains from one sample sequenced in a study of T cell changes during pregnancy in multiple sclerosis. Generated by immunoSEQ multiplex PCR, the TCRdb table keeps only in-frame clones and is missing some. The repertoire includes more than 30,000 clones, 70% to 90% of them detected once, and under 0.7% sits in the top ten. Sequences were derived from CD4+ T cells from peripheral blood mononuclear cells, sampled before pregnancy. The receptor set was obtained from a female donor with multiple sclerosis, enrolled in a pregnancy study.

The chain joins TRBV7-3 to TRBJ2-2; D perhaps matches TRBD1 (5 bases). The CDR3 extends over 15 amino acids. V was cut by 5 bases and J by 4 bases, with 14 bases left in between. CDR1 is SGHTA, CDR2 FQGTGA, per germline. CDR3 loop: CASSPRGHPTGELFF. The DNA for the CDR3 is TGTGCCAGCAGCCCCCGTGGACACCCCACCGGGGAGCTGTTTTTT.

The chain has TRBV10-3 and TRBJ2-7, with D possibly being TRBD2 (5 bases). The CDR3 loop spans 17 amino acids. Trimming left V 1 base short and J 5 bases short, with 21 bases between. Germline assignment: CDR1 ENHRY and CDR2 SYGVKD. The CDR3, as DNA: TGTGCCATCAGTGAGTACGCAGCGACCGGGGTTAAGGACGAGCAGTACTTC. It specifies CAISEYAATGVKDEQYF.

V gene TRBV5-1 combines with J gene TRBJ2-2; TRBD1 matches 7 bases. Per germline, CDR1 SGHRS and CDR2 YFSETQ. J was trimmed by 1 base and V by 5 bases; bases with no gene match: 5. This CDR3 contains 15 residues. CDR3 DNA sequence: TGCGCCAGCAGAAGACAGGGTGGGAACACCGGGGAGCTGTTTTTT. Translating it yields CASRRQGGNTGELFF.

The chain combines TRBV5-4 with TRBJ2-3; tentative D call: TRBD1 (6 bases). Trimming took 2 bases from V and 6 from J, leaving 19 bases between them. The CDR3 has 16 amino acids. Germline V gene lookup returns CDR1 SGHNT and CDR2 YYREEE (reference sequence). The CDR3 DNA sequence: TGTGCCAGCAGCTTCGGGAACAGGGAAGGTTCGGATACGCAGTATTTT. This translates into CASSFGNREGSDTQYF.

The rearrangement joins TRBV30 to TRBJ2-1, with D hard to call. The germline gives CDR1 GTSNPN, CDR2 SVGIG (reference sequence). The CDR3 spans 12 residues. V lost 2 bases and J lost 4, with 6 bases in between. CDR3 sequence reads: CAWSRVYNEQFF. The CDR3 coding sequence is TGTGCCTGGAGTAGAGTTTACAATGAGCAGTTCTTC.

The chain combines TRBV5-1 with TRBJ2-3; D may be TRBD2 (6 bases). Trimming stripped 4 bases from V and 1 base from J, with 13 bases between. The CDR3 consists of 15 residues. Germline V CDR1 and CDR2: SGHRS, YFSETQ. The CDR3 DNA follows: TGCGCCAGCAGCCCCCGGTGGGGGGGCACAGATACGCAGTATTTT. Translated: CASSPRWGGTDTQYF.

V is TRBV28 and J is TRBJ2-7; D is undetermined. Germline lookup yields CDR1 MDHEN and CDR2 SYDVKM. The CDR3 totals 13 residues. V was shortened by 2 bases and J by 1 base, with 6 bases between the two germline ends. The CDR3 DNA follows: TGTGCCAGCAGTTTAGGGCTTTCCTACGAGCAGTACTTC. Its protein is CASSLGLSYEQYF.

The chain is built from TRBV5-4 and TRBJ1-2, with a weak D call TRBD1 (5 bases). CDR3 length: 13 residues. The germline CDR1 and CDR2 sequences are SGHNT and YYREEE (reference sequence). V lost 0 bases, J lost 7 bases, and 10 bases lay in between. The chain's CDR3 is CASSLEGVGGYTF. The CDR3, as DNA: TGTGCCAGCAGCTTGGAAGGGGTTGGTGGCTACACCTTC.